Each of the 6 T cell receptor beta chains below was sequenced from the same sample in a study of tumour-infiltrating T cells in Burkitt lymphoma. Produced via immunoSEQ multiplex PCR; TCRdb's table is partial and in-frame only. The data show around 3,900 clones, 11% to 15% seen once. Sequencing was carried out using tumor tissue. These receptors all come from a human donor with Burkitt lymphoma.

This sequence joins TRBV30 and TRBJ1-6; D gene uncertain. From germline, CDR1 is GTSNPN and CDR2 SVGIG (reference sequence). Trimming removed 1 base at V and 6 bases at J, with 4 bases between. The length of the CDR3 is 12 residues. The CDR3 loop reads CAWSAGNSPLHF. CDR3 in DNA: TGTGCCTGGAGTGCTGGTAATTCACCCCTCCACTTT. Full variable domain (rest looked up from reference TRBV30 and TRBJ1-6): SQTIHQWPATLVQPVGSPLSLECTVEGTSNPNLYWYRQAAGRGLQLLFYSVGIGQISSEVPQNLSASRPQDRQFILSSKKLLLSDSGFYLCAWSAGNSPLHFGNGTRLTVT.

The chain employs TRBV5-1 and TRBJ2-3, with TRBD1 matching over 11 bases. Germline assignment: CDR1 SGHRS and CDR2 YFSETQ. V lost 1 base and J lost 5; bases outside the gene matches: 6. The CDR3 length is 16 residues. CDR3 in amino acids: CASSLLGQGVVDTQYF. In nucleotides, the CDR3 is TGCGCCAGCAGCTTGTTGGGACAGGGGGTTGTAGATACGCAGTATTTT.

The chain is built from TRBV5-1 and TRBJ1-2, with D possibly TRBD1 on 6 matching bases. V dropped 4 bases and J dropped 6 bases, with 16 bases sitting between them. CDR1 is SGHRS and CDR2 is YFSETQ in the germline V gene. The CDR3 has 14 amino acids. The CDR3, as DNA: TGCGCCAGCAGCACCGGGACACTTGGAGATGGCTACACCTTC. This codes for CASSTGTLGDGYTF.

This clone was seen a handful of times. The CDR3 DNA reads TGTGCCAGCTCAACTGACCGCTCAAAGAACACTGAAGCTTTCTTT. This sequence encodes CASSTDRSKNTEAFF. The chain employs TRBV18 and TRBJ1-1; D call uncertain. The germline V gene has CDR1 KGHSH and CDR2 LQKENI. V lost 5 bases and J lost 1, with 14 bases in between. The CDR3 loop spans 15 amino acids.

The genes are TRBV9 and TRBJ2-3; D possibly corresponds to TRBD2 (5 bases). The CDR3 has 15 amino acids. V gave up 0 bases and J gave up 5 bases, with 13 bases separating them. Germline V gives CDR1 SGDLS, CDR2 YYNGEE. CDR3 DNA: TGTGCCAGCAGCGTAGATGCTAGCCTAGTAGATACGCAGTATTTT. This gives the protein CASSVDASLVDTQYF.

The V gene is TRBV30, the J gene TRBJ1-5, with 7 positions matching TRBD1. The germline V gene encodes CDR1 GTSNPN and CDR2 SVGIG (reference sequence). V lost 3 bases to trimming and J lost 4 bases; unmatched junction nucleotides: 6. The CDR3 sequence is 14 residues long. CDR3 coding DNA: TGTGCCTGGAGACCTCCAGGGGGGAATCAGCCCCAGCATTTT. Amino acids: CAWRPPGGNQPQHF.